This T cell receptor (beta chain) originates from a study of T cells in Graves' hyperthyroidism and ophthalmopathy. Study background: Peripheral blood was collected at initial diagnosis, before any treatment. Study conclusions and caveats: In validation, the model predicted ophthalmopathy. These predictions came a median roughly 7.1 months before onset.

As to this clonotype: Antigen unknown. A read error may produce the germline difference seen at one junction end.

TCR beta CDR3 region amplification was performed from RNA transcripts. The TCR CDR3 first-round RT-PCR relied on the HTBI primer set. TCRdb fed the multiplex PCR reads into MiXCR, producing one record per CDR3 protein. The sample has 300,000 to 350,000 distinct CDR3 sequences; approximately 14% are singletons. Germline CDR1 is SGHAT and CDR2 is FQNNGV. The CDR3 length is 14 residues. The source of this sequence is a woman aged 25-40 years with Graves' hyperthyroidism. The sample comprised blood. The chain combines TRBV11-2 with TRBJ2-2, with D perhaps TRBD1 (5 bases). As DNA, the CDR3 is TGTGCCAGCGAAGGAGAATTGGACACCGAGGAGCTGTTTTTT. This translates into CASEGELDTEELFF.